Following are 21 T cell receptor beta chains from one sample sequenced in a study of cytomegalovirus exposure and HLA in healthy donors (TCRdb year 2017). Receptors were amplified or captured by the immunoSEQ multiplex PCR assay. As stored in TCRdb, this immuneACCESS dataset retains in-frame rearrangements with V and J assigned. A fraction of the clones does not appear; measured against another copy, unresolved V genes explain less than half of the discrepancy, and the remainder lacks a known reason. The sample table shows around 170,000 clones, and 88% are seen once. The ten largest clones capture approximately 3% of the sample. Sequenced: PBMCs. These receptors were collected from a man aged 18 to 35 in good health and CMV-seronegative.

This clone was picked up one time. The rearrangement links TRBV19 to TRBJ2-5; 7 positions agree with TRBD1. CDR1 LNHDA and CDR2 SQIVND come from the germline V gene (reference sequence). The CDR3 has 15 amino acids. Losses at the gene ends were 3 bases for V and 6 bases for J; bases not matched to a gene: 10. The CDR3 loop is CASSITMTGRKTQYF. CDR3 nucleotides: TGTGCCAGTAGTATTACGATGACAGGGAGAAAGACCCAGTACTTC.

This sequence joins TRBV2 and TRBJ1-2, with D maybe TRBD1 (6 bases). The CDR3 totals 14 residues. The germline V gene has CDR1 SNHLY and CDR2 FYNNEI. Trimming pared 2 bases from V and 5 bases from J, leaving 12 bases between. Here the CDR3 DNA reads TGTGCCAGCAGTGAAAACAGGGAAGTATATGGCTACACCTTC. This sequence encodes CASSENREVYGYTF.

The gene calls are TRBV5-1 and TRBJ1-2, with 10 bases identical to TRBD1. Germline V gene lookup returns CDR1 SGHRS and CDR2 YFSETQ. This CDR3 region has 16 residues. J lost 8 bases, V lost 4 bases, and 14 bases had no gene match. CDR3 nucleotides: TGCGCCAGCAGCAGTTTATCCGGGACAGGGGAGGAAGGCTACACCTTC. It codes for CASSSLSGTGEEGYTF. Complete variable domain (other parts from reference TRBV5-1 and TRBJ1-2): KAGVTQTPRYLIKTRGQQVTLSCSPISGHRSVSWYQQTPGQGLQFLFEYFSETQRNKGNFPGRFSGRQFSNSRSEMNVSTLELGDSALYLCASSSLSGTGEEGYTFGSGTRLTVV.

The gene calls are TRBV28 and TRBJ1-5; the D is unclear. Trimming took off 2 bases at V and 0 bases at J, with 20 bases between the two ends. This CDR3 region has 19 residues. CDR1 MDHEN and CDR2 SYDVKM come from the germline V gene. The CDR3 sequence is CASSLVVSPREYSNQPQHF. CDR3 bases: TGTGCCAGCAGTTTAGTGGTTTCCCCCCGCGAATATAGCAATCAGCCCCAGCATTTT.

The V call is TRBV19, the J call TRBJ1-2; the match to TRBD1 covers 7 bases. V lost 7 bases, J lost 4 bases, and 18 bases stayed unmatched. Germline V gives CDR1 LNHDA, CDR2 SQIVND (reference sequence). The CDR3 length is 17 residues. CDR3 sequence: CASTPSRRGPLGYGYTF. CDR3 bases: TGTGCCAGTACCCCAAGTCGGAGGGGGCCCTTAGGCTATGGCTACACCTTC.

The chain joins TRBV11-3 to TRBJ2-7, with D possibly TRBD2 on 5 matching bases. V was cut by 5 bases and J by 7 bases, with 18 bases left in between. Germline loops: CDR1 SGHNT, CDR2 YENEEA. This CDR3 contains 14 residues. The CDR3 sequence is CASSPRRRPGEQYF. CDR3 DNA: TGTGCCAGCAGCCCCCGACGGAGGCCGGGGGAGCAGTACTTC.

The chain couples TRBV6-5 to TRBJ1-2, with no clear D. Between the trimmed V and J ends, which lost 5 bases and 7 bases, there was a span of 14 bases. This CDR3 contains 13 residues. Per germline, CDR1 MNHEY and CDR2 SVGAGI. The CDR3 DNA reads TGTGCCAGCAGTCCCTGGGAGGCCAGTGGCTACACCTTC. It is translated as CASSPWEASGYTF.

This CDR3 reads CASSLATGGAPSGYTF. CDR3 DNA: TGTGCCAGCAGCTTGGCAACAGGGGGCGCCCCCTCCGGCTACACCTTC. The chain joins TRBV7-9 to TRBJ1-2, with 9 nucleotides matching TRBD1. The CDR3 runs 16 residues. V trimming: 3 bases; J trimming: 8 bases; junction bases outside the gene matches: 13. The germline V gene encodes CDR1 SEHNR and CDR2 FQNEAQ (reference sequence).

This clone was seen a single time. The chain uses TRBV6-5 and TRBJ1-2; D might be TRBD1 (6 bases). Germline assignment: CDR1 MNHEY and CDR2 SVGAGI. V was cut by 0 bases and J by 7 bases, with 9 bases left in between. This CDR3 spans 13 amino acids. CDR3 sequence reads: CASSYSQGFGYTF. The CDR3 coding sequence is TGTGCCAGCAGTTACTCACAGGGTTTTGGCTACACCTTC.

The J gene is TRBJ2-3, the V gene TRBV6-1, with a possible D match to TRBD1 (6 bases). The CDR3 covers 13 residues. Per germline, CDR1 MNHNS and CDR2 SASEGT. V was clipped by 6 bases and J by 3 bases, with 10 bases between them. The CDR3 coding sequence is TGTGCCAGCAGAGGGGACATGACAGATACGCAGTATTTT. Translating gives CASRGDMTDTQYF.

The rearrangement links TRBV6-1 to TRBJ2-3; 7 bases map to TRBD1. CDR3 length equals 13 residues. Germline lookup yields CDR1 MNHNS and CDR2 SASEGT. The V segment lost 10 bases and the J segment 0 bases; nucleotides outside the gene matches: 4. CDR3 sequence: CANRGVSTDTQYF. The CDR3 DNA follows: TGTGCCAACAGGGGAGTAAGCACAGATACGCAGTATTTT.

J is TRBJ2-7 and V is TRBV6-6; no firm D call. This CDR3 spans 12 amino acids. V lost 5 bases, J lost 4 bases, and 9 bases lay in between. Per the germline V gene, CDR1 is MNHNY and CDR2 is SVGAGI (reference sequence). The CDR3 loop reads CASSKSGYEQYV. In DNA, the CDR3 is TGTGCCAGCAGTAAGTCAGGATACGAGCAGTACGTC.

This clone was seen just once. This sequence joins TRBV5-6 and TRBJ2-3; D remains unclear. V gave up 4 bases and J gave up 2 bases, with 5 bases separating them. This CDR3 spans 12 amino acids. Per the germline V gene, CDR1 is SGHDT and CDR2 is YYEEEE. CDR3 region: CASSLYTDTQYF. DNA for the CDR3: TGTGCCAGCAGCCTATACACAGATACGCAGTATTTT. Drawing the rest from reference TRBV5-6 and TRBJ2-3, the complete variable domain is DAGVTQSPTHLIKTRGQQVTLRCSPKSGHDTVSWYQQALGQGPQFIFQYYEEEERQRGNFPDRFSGHQFPNYSSELNVNALLLGDSALYLCASSLYTDTQYFGPGTRLTVL.

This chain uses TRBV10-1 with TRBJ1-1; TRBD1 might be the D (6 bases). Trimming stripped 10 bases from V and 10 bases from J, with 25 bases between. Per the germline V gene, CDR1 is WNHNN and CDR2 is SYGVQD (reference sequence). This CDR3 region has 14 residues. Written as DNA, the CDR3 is TGCGCCACCTCCTCACAGGGTGCCTCAATGGGAGCTTTCTTT. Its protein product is CATSSQGASMGAFF.

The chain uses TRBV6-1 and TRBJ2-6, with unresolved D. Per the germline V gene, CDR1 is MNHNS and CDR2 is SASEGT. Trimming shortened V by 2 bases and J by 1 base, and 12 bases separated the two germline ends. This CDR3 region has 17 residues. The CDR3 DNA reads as TGTGCCAGCAGTGAAATTTTGAAAGCTTCTGGGGCCAACGTCCTGACTTTC. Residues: CASSEILKASGANVLTF.

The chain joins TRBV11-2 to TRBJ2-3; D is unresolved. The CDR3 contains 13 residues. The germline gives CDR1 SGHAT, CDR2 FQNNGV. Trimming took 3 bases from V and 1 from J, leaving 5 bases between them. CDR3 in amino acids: CASSLSRTDTQYF. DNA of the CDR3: TGTGCCAGCAGCTTGTCTCGCACAGATACGCAGTATTTT.

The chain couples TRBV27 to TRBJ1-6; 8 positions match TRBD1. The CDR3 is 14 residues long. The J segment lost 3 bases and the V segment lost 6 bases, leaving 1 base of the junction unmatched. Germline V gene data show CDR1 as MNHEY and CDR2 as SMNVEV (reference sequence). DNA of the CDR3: TGTGCCAGCAGAACAGGGGGCTATAATTCACCCCTCCACTTT. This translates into CASRTGGYNSPLHF.

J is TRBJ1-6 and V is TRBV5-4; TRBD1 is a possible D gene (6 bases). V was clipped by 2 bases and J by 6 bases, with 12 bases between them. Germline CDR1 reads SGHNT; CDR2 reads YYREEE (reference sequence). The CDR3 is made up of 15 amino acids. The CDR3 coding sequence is TGTGCCAGCAGCTTCTGGGCCAGGGGTAATTCACCCCTCCACTTT. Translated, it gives CASSFWARGNSPLHF. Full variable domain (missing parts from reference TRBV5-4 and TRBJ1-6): ETGVTQSPTHLIKTRGQQVTLRCSSQSGHNTVSWYQQALGQGPQFIFQYYREEENGRGNFPPRFSGLQFPNYSSELNVNALELDDSALYLCASSFWARGNSPLHFGNGTRLTVT.

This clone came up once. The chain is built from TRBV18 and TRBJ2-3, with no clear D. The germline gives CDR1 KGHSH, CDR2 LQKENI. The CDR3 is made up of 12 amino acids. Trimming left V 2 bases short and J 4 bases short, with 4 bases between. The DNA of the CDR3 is TGTGCCAGCTCACCATATCCAGATACGCAGTATTTT. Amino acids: CASSPYPDTQYF.

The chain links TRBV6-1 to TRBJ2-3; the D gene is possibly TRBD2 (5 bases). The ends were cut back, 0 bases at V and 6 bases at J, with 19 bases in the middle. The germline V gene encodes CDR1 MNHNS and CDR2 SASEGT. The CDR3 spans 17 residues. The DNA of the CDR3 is TGTGCCAGCAGTGAAGCCGAAGCGCGCGTCACGGGGGATACGCAGTATTTT. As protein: CASSEAEARVTGDTQYF.

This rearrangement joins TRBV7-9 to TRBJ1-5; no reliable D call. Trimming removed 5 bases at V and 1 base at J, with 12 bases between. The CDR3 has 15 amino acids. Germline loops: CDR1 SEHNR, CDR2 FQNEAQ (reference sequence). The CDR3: CASSLGDTSNQPQHF. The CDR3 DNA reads TGTGCCAGCAGCCTGGGTGACACAAGCAATCAGCCCCAGCATTTT.